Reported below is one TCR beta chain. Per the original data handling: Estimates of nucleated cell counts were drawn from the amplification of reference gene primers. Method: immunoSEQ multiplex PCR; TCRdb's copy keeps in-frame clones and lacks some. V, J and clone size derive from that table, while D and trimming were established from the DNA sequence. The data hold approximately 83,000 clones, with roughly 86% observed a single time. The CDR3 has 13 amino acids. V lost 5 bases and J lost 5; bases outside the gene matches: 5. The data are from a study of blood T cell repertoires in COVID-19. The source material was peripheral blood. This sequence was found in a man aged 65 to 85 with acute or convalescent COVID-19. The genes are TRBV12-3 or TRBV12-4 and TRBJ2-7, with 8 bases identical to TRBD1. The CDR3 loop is CASSTGQVDEQYF. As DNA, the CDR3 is TGTGCCAGCAGTACGGGACAGGTCGACGAGCAGTACTTC.